By frequency in the sample, the clone carrying this TCR beta chain is medium-sized. Its cognate antigen is unknown. The data were taken from a study of persistence of HIV-infected CD4 T cells. Study observations and caveats: Antigen-responding cells were enriched for degenerate expanded CDR3beta sequences. TCRbeta richness was lower in CMV- and Gag-responding cells than in anti-CD3/anti-CD28-responding cells.

CDR1 and CDR2 (germline): SQVTM, ANQGSEA. This CDR3 contains 11 residues. The libraries were made with immunoSEQ version 4 in survey mode. Sequencing was performed with immunoSEQ multiplex PCR; in TCRdb, only in-frame clones are kept and a portion is missing. The sample carries about 16,000 clones, approximately 64% recorded once. Lysates of CMV-infected fibroblasts at approximately 9.4 ug/mL stimulated these cells. Sorting selected CD4+ T cells upregulating both CD40 ligand and CD69. Stimulated PBMCs had first been depleted of CD8+ T cells. V usage is TRBV29-1 and J usage is TRBJ1-2, with 7 bases that match TRBD1. Here the sequenced sample was CD4+ T cells sorted from PBMCs after 18-hour stimulation, taken from a patient who received antiretroviral therapy. The source of this sequence is an adult woman with HIV who was CMV-seropositive. This chain's CDR3 is CSGQEDYGYTF. CDR3 nucleotide sequence: TGCAGTGGACAGGAGGACTATGGCTACACCTTC.